This T cell receptor beta chain was obtained from a study of blood T cells in healthy people across ages. In germline, CDR1 is DFQATT, CDR2 SNEGSKA (reference sequence). The CDR3 extends over 13 amino acids. With 5 bases removed from V and 0 bases from J, the gap between germline ends came to 8 bases. At least 5.5 micrograms of total RNA were extracted per sample. Sample-barcoded 5' priming and a J-beta primer mix drove a second PCR of about 6 to 12 cycles. TCRdb itself ran the 5' RACE reads through MiXCR, one entry per CDR3 protein. The data contain 800,000 to 950,000 distinct CDR3 sequences, around 46% of them singletons. Findings and limits, study-wide: The study regarded diversity estimates from one million T cells as underestimates. More naive CD4+ cells and higher diversity were found in long-lived than in aged donors.

Of note for this clonotype: Its target is not known.

Material: blood. The chain recombines TRBV20-1 with TRBJ1-5, with D possibly being TRBD1 (5 bases). The receptor comes from a man aged 25 to 45 in good health. The CDR3 DNA is TGCAGTGCTCGGGGCAATAGCAATCAGCCCCAGCATTTT. Translating it yields CSARGNSNQPQHF.